These 28 T cell receptor beta chains came from one sample sequenced in a study of graft-versus-host responses after intestinal transplantation. Data came from immunoSEQ multiplex PCR; TCRdb stores just in-frame clones and leaves some out. The sample lists some 24,000 clones; approximately 83% were seen once. Sequenced material: PBMCs, taken approximately 450 days after intestinal transplant. All receptors derive from a human patient who received an intestinal transplant, so some T cells may come from the graft donor.

This chain uses TRBV11-2 with TRBJ2-5, with D tentatively TRBD1 (6 bases). Trimming cost V 6 bases and J 3 bases, with 8 bases left between them. This CDR3 spans 12 amino acids. The germline CDR1 and CDR2 sequences are SGHAT and FQNNGV. Here the CDR3 reads CASRWTEETQYF. DNA for the CDR3: TGTGCCAGCAGATGGACAGAAGAGACCCAGTACTTC.

This clone was counted only a few times. The rearrangement uses TRBV4-1 and TRBJ2-7; D unclear. The CDR3 is 12 amino acids. Germline V gene data show CDR1 as MGHRA and CDR2 as YSYEKL. V dropped 3 bases and J dropped 5 bases, with 8 bases sitting between them. CDR3 in DNA: TGCGCCAGCAGCCACCTCGAGCACGAGCAGTACTTC. Amino acid sequence: CASSHLEHEQYF.

This clone came up once. The CDR3 spells CAISDPPGDSYEQYF. Here the CDR3 DNA reads TGTGCCATCAGTGATCCCCCGGGGGACTCCTACGAGCAGTACTTC. The chain is built from TRBV10-3 and TRBJ2-7; possibly TRBD2 for D (6 bases). Trimming stripped 3 bases from V and 0 bases from J, with 12 bases between. The CDR3 contains 15 residues. From germline, CDR1 is ENHRY and CDR2 SYGVKD.

This clone appeared a few times. This sequence joins TRBV19 and TRBJ1-3, with unresolved D. V lost 6 bases, J lost 4 bases, and 7 bases lay in between. Germline CDR1 is LNHDA and CDR2 is SQIVND (reference sequence). CDR3 size: 12 residues. The CDR3 spells CASREFGNTIYF. The DNA of the CDR3 is TGTGCCAGTAGAGAGTTCGGAAACACCATATATTTT.

The J gene is TRBJ2-5, the V gene TRBV27; D perhaps matches TRBD1 (6 bases). The J call is doubtful: the DNA matches TRBJ2-7 better. This CDR3 is 13 amino acids long. Germline V gives CDR1 MNHEY, CDR2 SMNVEV (reference sequence). CDR3 coding DNA: TGTGCCAGCAGCCGGACAGACCTCTACGAGCAGTACTTC. Its protein product is CASSRTDLYEQYF.

This chain uses TRBV5-8 with TRBJ2-1; D is unresolved. The V and J ends lost 2 bases and 0 bases respectively, with 9 bases between them. This CDR3 is 15 amino acids long. CDR1 and CDR2 (germline): SGHTS, YDEGEE. CDR3 in amino acids: CASSLGRSSYNEQFF. CDR3 DNA sequence: TGTGCCAGCAGCTTAGGACGGAGCTCCTACAATGAGCAGTTCTTC.

This chain links TRBV4-2 with TRBJ1-6; TRBD1 is a possible D gene (6 bases). In germline, CDR1 is LGHNA, CDR2 YNFKEQ. The CDR3 covers 15 residues. Between the trimmed V and J ends, which lost 0 bases and 7 bases, there was a span of 10 bases. CDR3 sequence (DNA): TGTGCCAGCAGCCAAGAATCGACAGGCAATTCACCCCTCCACTTT. Residues: CASSQESTGNSPLHF.

This chain joins TRBV13 and TRBJ2-1; TRBD1 is a possible D gene (6 bases). This CDR3 spans 13 amino acids. Looked up from germline, CDR1 is PRHDT and CDR2 is FYEKMQ (reference sequence). Trimming shortened V by 7 bases and J by 4 bases, and 11 bases separated the two germline ends. The CDR3: CASMDSGYNEQFF. For the CDR3, the DNA is TGTGCCAGCATGGACAGTGGGTACAATGAGCAGTTCTTC.

This clone was counted only a few times. This chain joins TRBV18 and TRBJ2-5, with TRBD2 as a possible D gene (6 bases). Germline CDR1 KGHSH, CDR2 LQKENI. The CDR3 contains 14 residues. V gave up 2 bases and J gave up 4 bases, with 11 bases separating them. The CDR3, as DNA: TGTGCCAGCTCACCATTTGGAGGGGTAGAGACCCAGTACTTC. Translated: CASSPFGGVETQYF.

This clone appeared once. The chain joins TRBV13 to TRBJ2-7; no clear D. Germline values: CDR1 PRHDT, CDR2 FYEKMQ (reference sequence). This CDR3 is 12 amino acids long. Trimming pared 2 bases from V and 2 bases from J, leaving 4 bases between. As DNA, the CDR3 is TGTGCCAGCAGCTTAATGGCCTACGAGCAGTACTTC. Its translation: CASSLMAYEQYF.

This clone was found once. The V call is TRBV18, the J call TRBJ1-1; 9 bases align to TRBD1. V dropped 4 bases and J dropped 0; count of bases not matched to a gene: 6. Germline lookup yields CDR1 KGHSH and CDR2 LQKENI. The CDR3 loop spans 16 amino acids. The CDR3 nucleotides read TGTGCCAGCTCACTCGGGACAGGGCGGCTGAACACTGAAGCTTTCTTT. Its translation is CASSLGTGRLNTEAFF. The variable domain in full, completed from reference TRBV18 and TRBJ1-1, reads NAGVMQNPRHLVRRRGQEARLRCSPMKGHSHVYWYRQLPEEGLKFMVYLQKENIIDESGMPKERFSAEFPKEGPSILRIQQVVRGDSAAYFCASSLGTGRLNTEAFFGQGTRLTVV.

This clone occurred once. V is TRBV5-4 and J is TRBJ2-3; 11 bases map to TRBD2. The CDR3 runs to 16 residues. Germline CDR1 is SGHNT and CDR2 is YYREEE (reference sequence). With V trimmed by 4 bases and J by 1 base, 5 bases remained unmatched. As DNA, the CDR3 is TGTGCCAGCAGCATTGTAGCGGGAGGGGGCACAGATACGCAGTATTTT. This encodes CASSIVAGGGTDTQYF.

This clone has a single count. V is TRBV6-1 and J is TRBJ2-2; no firm D call. Germline lookup yields CDR1 MNHNS and CDR2 SASEGT. The ends were cut back, 3 bases at V and 4 bases at J, with 6 bases in the middle. The CDR3 runs 13 residues. CDR3 region: CASSEATTGELFF. DNA of the CDR3: TGTGCCAGCAGTGAGGCAACCACCGGGGAGCTGTTTTTT.

This sequence joins TRBV7-2 and TRBJ2-1, with a weak D call TRBD2 (6 bases). V gave up 3 bases and J gave up 5 bases, with 17 bases separating them. The CDR3 extends over 16 amino acids. CDR1 is SGHTA and CDR2 is FQGNSA in the germline V gene. CDR3 residues: CASSLVPREIDNEQFF. CDR3 sequence (DNA): TGTGCCAGCAGCTTGGTGCCCCGGGAGATCGACAATGAGCAGTTCTTC.

This clone was seen only once. The identical CDR3 is also encoded by other nucleotide sequences in the sample. The chain joins TRBV30 to TRBJ2-1; TRBD1 or TRBD2 may be the D gene (6 bases each). The CDR3 contains 15 residues. Trimming took off 0 bases at V and 8 bases at J, with 17 bases between the two ends. The V gene's germline CDR1 is GTSNPN and CDR2 SVGIG (reference sequence). Here the CDR3 DNA reads TGTGCCTGGAGTGTAGGTCTAGGGGGGTGGGATGAGCAGTTCTTC. Translation gives CAWSVGLGGWDEQFF.

The V gene is TRBV6-1, the J gene TRBJ2-1; no clear D gene. Per the germline V gene, CDR1 is MNHNS and CDR2 is SASEGT. V lost 3 bases, J lost 6 bases, and 15 bases lay in between. The length of the CDR3 is 15 residues. The CDR3 DNA reads as TGTGCCAGCAGTGAGGAATTGGAGTGGGGCAATGAGCAGTTCTTC. Its translation: CASSEELEWGNEQFF.

The chain employs TRBV28 and TRBJ2-7; D not resolved. The CDR3 length is 12 residues. Germline values: CDR1 MDHEN, CDR2 SYDVKM. With 5 bases removed from V and 4 bases from J, the gap between germline ends came to 9 bases. CDR3 DNA sequence: TGTGCCAGCAGTATAGTTGAATACGAGCAGTACTTC. This sequence encodes CASSIVEYEQYF.

The chain employs TRBV16 and TRBJ1-2; D not certain. The V gene's germline CDR1 is KGHSY and CDR2 FQNENV. CDR3 size: 15 residues. V shed 0 bases and J shed 6 bases, with 14 bases lying between them. CDR3 region: CASSQSSPGTDGYTF. CDR3 nucleotides: TGTGCCAGCAGCCAATCTTCTCCGGGAACGGATGGCTACACCTTC.

This rearrangement joins TRBV12-5 to TRBJ2-1; 7 bases agree with TRBD1. V lost 5 bases to trimming and J lost 3 bases; unmatched junction nucleotides: 7. This CDR3 has 15 amino acids. Germline V gene data show CDR1 as LGHNT and CDR2 as FRNRAP. The CDR3 DNA follows: TGTGCTAGTGGTCCCGGGGCAGGGGGCTACAATGAGCAGTTCTTC. Its translation is CASGPGAGGYNEQFF.

The gene calls are TRBV9 and TRBJ1-2; 11 positions match TRBD1. V shed 3 bases, J shed 10 bases, and the junction held 2 bases outside the gene matches. CDR1 and CDR2 from the germline V gene are SGDLS and YYNGEE. The CDR3 totals 12 residues. CDR3 DNA: TGTGCCAGCAGCGAGGACAGGGGGCTCTACACCTTC. Translating gives CASSEDRGLYTF.

The chain recombines TRBV28 with TRBJ2-7, with 9 bases that match TRBD1. The V and J ends lost 5 bases and 2 bases, in that order; junction bases with no gene match: 4. CDR3 size: 14 residues. Germline assignment: CDR1 MDHEN and CDR2 SYDVKM. The CDR3 loop reads CASSNRGRTYEQYF. The CDR3 region has the DNA TGTGCCAGCAGTAACAGGGGGCGAACCTACGAGCAGTACTTC. Supplemented by reference TRBV28 and TRBJ2-7, the full variable domain reads DVKVTQSSRYLVKRTGEKVFLECVQDMDHENMFWYRQDPGLGLRLIYFSYDVKMKEKGDIPEGYSVSREKKERFSLILESASTNQTSMYLCASSNRGRTYEQYFGPGTRLTVT.

The CDR3 DNA sequence: TGTGCCAGCAGTTTACAGGGAGCGGGCACTGAAGCTTTCTTT. It translates to CASSLQGAGTEAFF. V gene TRBV6-1 combines with J gene TRBJ1-1; possible D gene TRBD1, 6 bases. Germline values: CDR1 MNHNS, CDR2 SASEGT. The CDR3 is 14 amino acids. With 5 bases removed from V and 4 bases from J, the gap between germline ends came to 14 bases.

CDR3 residues: CASSSGGSWGEQFF. The CDR3 DNA follows: TGTGCCAGCAGCTCTGGAGGAAGTTGGGGTGAGCAGTTCTTC. V gene TRBV7-3 combines with J gene TRBJ2-1; D might be TRBD2 (5 bases). Germline CDR1 and CDR2: SGHTA and FQGTGA. V lost 4 bases, J lost 9 bases, and 16 bases lay in between. The CDR3 is made up of 14 amino acids.

The chain couples TRBV19 to TRBJ2-7, with D unresolved. The germline CDR1 and CDR2 sequences are LNHDA and SQIVND (reference sequence). This CDR3 comprises 15 residues. The V gene lost 0 bases and the J gene lost 6 bases, with 15 bases spanning the gap. The CDR3 reads CASSIDTPGPGEQYF. In nucleotides, the CDR3 is TGTGCCAGTAGTATAGATACTCCTGGTCCTGGCGAGCAGTACTTC. The entire variable domain, with the rest obtained from reference TRBV19 and TRBJ2-7, is as follows: DGGITQSPKYLFRKEGQNVTLSCEQNLNHDAMYWYRQDPGQGLRLIYYSQIVNDFQKGDIAEGYSVSREKKESFPLTVTSAQKNPTAFYLCASSIDTPGPGEQYFGPGTRLTVT.

The chain links TRBV7-9 to TRBJ2-1; 10 nucleotides match TRBD2. The CDR3 runs 19 residues. With 3 bases clipped from V and 6 bases from J, the junction kept 17 bases outside the gene matches. Germline V CDR1 and CDR2: SEHNR, FQNEAQ (reference sequence). As DNA, the CDR3 is TGTGCCAGCAGCTTCCCATATGTGCTAGCGGGAGAAGTCGGCAATGAGCAGTTCTTC. Translation: CASSFPYVLAGEVGNEQFF.

The chain joins TRBV5-1 to TRBJ1-4; perhaps TRBD1 as D (6 bases). Germline V gene data show CDR1 as SGHRS and CDR2 as YFSETQ. The CDR3 contains 14 residues. V lost 6 bases and J 8 bases, leaving 17 bases between the germline ends. The chain's CDR3 is CASTPGGGGEKLFF. DNA of the CDR3: TGCGCCAGCACTCCCGGAGGGGGTGGAGAAAAACTGTTTTTT. The entire variable domain, with the rest obtained from reference TRBV5-1 and TRBJ1-4, is as follows: KAGVTQTPRYLIKTRGQQVTLSCSPISGHRSVSWYQQTPGQGLQFLFEYFSETQRNKGNFPGRFSGRQFSNSRSEMNVSTLELGDSALYLCASTPGGGGEKLFFGSGTQLSVL.

CDR3 DNA: TGTGCCAGCAGTGAGATCGGGACGCCCAATACGCAGTATTTT. This codes for CASSEIGTPNTQYF. The V and J genes are TRBV2 and TRBJ2-3; the D gene could be TRBD1 or TRBD2 (5 bases each). V lost 3 bases, J lost 7 bases, and 14 bases lay in between. Germline-derived CDR1 and CDR2 are SNHLY and FYNNEI. The CDR3 is 14 residues long. Variable domain in full (rest from reference TRBV2 and TRBJ2-3): EPEVTQTPSHQVTQMGQEVILRCVPISNHLYFYWYRQILGQKVEFLVSFYNNEISEKSEIFDDQFSVERPDGSNFTLKIRSTKLEDSAMYFCASSEIGTPNTQYFGPGTRLTVL.

In nucleotides, the CDR3 is TGTGCCAGCAGCGACTCCCGGACAGGGGCTTGGGATGAGCAGTTCTTC. Amino acid sequence: CASSDSRTGAWDEQFF. This rearrangement joins TRBV9 to TRBJ2-1, with TRBD1 identical over 9 bases. After removal of 3 bases from V and 8 bases from J, the junction contained 12 bases not matched to a gene. This CDR3 region has 16 residues. Germline values: CDR1 SGDLS, CDR2 YYNGEE.